Here is one T cell receptor (beta chain) with its context. Source study methods: It was from reference gene primer amplification that nucleated cell counts were estimated. Profiling relied on immunoSEQ multiplex PCR, and the TCRdb table lists in-frame clones only, not all of them. That table is the source of V, J and clone size, and D and trimming were worked out from the DNA. Of about 200,000 clones listed, approximately 91% were seen once; the top ten hold around 1.5%. This specimen belongs to a study of blood T cell repertoires in COVID-19. About the study: Material from acute and convalescent COVID-19 was sourced from the United States, Italy and Spain. Sources were T cells, B-cell-depleted T cells, or PBMCs; the material itself was cDNA or gDNA.

This sequence originates from a man in his late teens or twenties with active or convalescent COVID-19. The sample was peripheral blood.

CDR3 in amino acids: CASSPTGGWDSGNQPQHF. The DNA for the CDR3 is TGTGCCAGCTCACCGACAGGGGGCTGGGACTCGGGCAATCAGCCCCAGCATTTT. The chain has TRBV18 and TRBJ1-5, with 10 bases aligning to TRBD1. Losses at the gene ends were 3 bases for V and 2 bases for J; bases not matched to a gene: 10. CDR1 and CDR2 from the germline V gene are KGHSH and LQKENI. This CDR3 contains 18 residues.